This entry lists 9 T cell receptor beta chains sequenced from one sample in a study of PD-L1 blockade in urothelial cancer. The sample's time point: peripheral blood 6 weeks after treatment start. TCRdb's copy holds only in-frame clones and misses some; the assay was immunoSEQ multiplex PCR. The sample consists of 45,000 to 55,000 clones, approximately 83% of them appearing once. The starting material was PBMCs, obtained around atezolizumab (anti-PD-L1) treatment. The receptors originated from a man aged 60 to 75 with urothelial cancer.

This clone occurred once. The J gene is TRBJ1-5, the V gene TRBV19; 9 bases fit TRBD1. The CDR3 covers 16 residues. The V gene's germline CDR1 is LNHDA and CDR2 SQIVND (reference sequence). Losses at the gene ends were 8 bases for V and 1 base for J; bases not matched to a gene: 9. This CDR3 reads CASATGTGRSNQPQHF. The CDR3 DNA reads as TGTGCCAGTGCCACCGGGACAGGGAGGAGCAATCAGCCCCAGCATTTT.

V is TRBV6-5 and J is TRBJ1-5; D perhaps matches TRBD1 (5 bases). Trimming left V 0 bases short and J 3 bases short, with 9 bases between. CDR3 length: 15 residues. From germline, CDR1 is MNHEY and CDR2 SVGAGI. CDR3 protein: CASSYSREDNQPQHF. In nucleotides, the CDR3 is TGTGCCAGCAGTTACTCCAGGGAAGACAATCAGCCCCAGCATTTT.

This chain links TRBV7-9 with TRBJ2-7; 7 bases match TRBD1. There are 15 residues in the CDR3. Germline CDR1 SEHNR, CDR2 FQNEAQ (reference sequence). Trimming at V came to 2 bases and at J to 6 bases, leaving 10 bases not matched to a gene. Here the CDR3 DNA reads TGTGCCAGCAGCTTAAGGTCCGACAGGGCCCTCGAGCAGTACTTC. Amino acid sequence: CASSLRSDRALEQYF.

The chain combines TRBV23-1 with TRBJ1-6; 8 bases match TRBD1. TRBV23-1 is sorted into the ORF group, with uncertain function. The V segment lost 9 bases and the J segment 4 bases; nucleotides outside the gene matches: 2. CDR3 size: 13 residues. CDR3 sequence reads: CARNRGYNSPLHF. CDR3 bases: TGCGCCAGAAACAGGGGGTATAATTCACCCCTCCACTTT.

The chain couples TRBV4-1 to TRBJ1-3; D ambiguous. The CDR3 extends over 13 amino acids. Germline CDR1 reads MGHRA; CDR2 reads YSYEKL. Trimming shortened V by 4 bases and J by 2 bases, and 6 bases separated the two germline ends. The CDR3 sequence is CASSRSTGNTIYF. The CDR3, as DNA: TGCGCCAGCAGCCGATCTACTGGAAACACCATATATTTT.

The chain couples TRBV7-9 to TRBJ1-4; 7 nucleotides match TRBD1. Germline V gene data show CDR1 as SEHNR and CDR2 as FQNEAQ (reference sequence). With 10 bases clipped from V and 10 bases from J, the junction kept 6 bases outside the gene matches. The CDR3 runs to 11 residues. The CDR3 loop is CAIDRDLKLFF. The CDR3 DNA reads TGTGCCATTGACAGGGATCTAAAACTGTTTTTT.

The chain is built from TRBV7-2 and TRBJ2-2, with TRBD2 matching over 9 bases. The CDR3 contains 16 residues. Losses at the gene ends were 5 bases for V and 7 bases for J; bases not matched to a gene: 11. Germline values: CDR1 SGHTA, CDR2 FQGNSA. CDR3 nucleotides: TGTGCCAGCAGCGCTGGACTAGCGAGTAGAGGCGGGGAGCTGTTTTTT. Its protein is CASSAGLASRGGELFF.

This clone was seen only once. The chain is built from TRBV6-5 and TRBJ2-7, with D perhaps matching TRBD2 (6 bases). V was cut by 0 bases and J by 5 bases, with 8 bases left in between. The CDR3 runs to 13 residues. Germline V gives CDR1 MNHEY, CDR2 SVGAGI. CDR3 residues: CASSYSGGNEQYF. The CDR3 region has the DNA TGTGCCAGCAGTTACTCGGGCGGGAACGAGCAGTACTTC.

The chain couples TRBV7-2 to TRBJ1-4; TRBD1 might be the D (5 bases). There are 16 residues in the CDR3. CDR1 is SGHTA and CDR2 is FQGNSA in the germline V gene. V lost 0 bases, J lost 4 bases, and 12 bases lay in between. The CDR3 region has the DNA TGTGCCAGCAGCTTAGCCGGGACTCAAAGTAATGAAAAACTGTTTTTT. Translation: CASSLAGTQSNEKLFF. Variable domain in full (rest from reference TRBV7-2 and TRBJ1-4): GAGVSQSPSNKVTEKGKDVELRCDPISGHTALYWYRQSLGQGLEFLIYFQGNSAPDKSGLPSDRFSAERTGGSVSTLTIQRTQQEDSAVYLCASSLAGTQSNEKLFFGSGTQLSVL.